This T cell receptor (beta chain) was observed in a study of prognosis after radiotherapy for stage I lung cancer. Regarding this clonotype: A single base is all that separates this from a far larger clone, so a read error is likely.

The V gene lost 4 bases and the J gene lost 2 bases, with 11 bases spanning the gap. Germline V gene data show CDR1 as SEHNR and CDR2 as FQNEAQ (reference sequence). The CDR3 runs 15 residues. Two rounds of multiplex PCR amplified TCR beta CDR3 from genomic DNA. Used in first-round PCR were primers specific to each TRBV and TRBJ gene. TCRdb reprocessed the multiplex PCR reads via MiXCR and lists one record per CDR3 protein. This table holds about 47,000 distinct CDR3 sequences, about 35% found once. The receptor's source is a donor at least 50 years old with non-small cell lung cancer. The sequencing here drew on PBMCs, taken before or after stereotactic body radiation therapy (not recorded which). This chain uses TRBV7-9 with TRBJ2-2, with unresolved D. The CDR3 coding sequence is TGTGCCAGCAGCTCGGCAGTACAAAACACCGGGGAGCTGTTTTTT. Encoded protein: CASSSAVQNTGELFF.